What follows is one T cell receptor (beta chain) and its context. This entry is derived from a study of cytotoxic CD8 clonotypes in ibrutinib-treated CLL. Per the germline V gene, CDR1 is SNHLY and CDR2 is FYNNEI. With V trimmed by 4 bases and J by 4 bases, 6 bases remained unmatched. The CDR3 length is 14 residues. Clones were sequenced by immunoSEQ multiplex PCR, and TCRdb holds only the in-frame ones, with some missing. Counted here are 250,000 to 350,000 clones, approximately 76% occurring once; the ten biggest clones make up around 5.3%. The specimen comprised PBMCs, sampled at disease progression, from a patient treated with ibrutinib. The sequence came from a human donor with chronic lymphocytic leukemia. V and J are TRBV2 and TRBJ2-7, with 8 bases lining up with TRBD1. The chain's CDR3 is CASSGQGSGYEQYF. CDR3 nucleotides: TGTGCCAGCAGTGGACAGGGGAGCGGTTACGAGCAGTACTTC.